The present entry profiles one TCR beta chain with its context. Antigen specificity is unknown. The record originates from a study of monozygotic twins with inflammatory bowel disease. Study results and limitations: For IBD patients, clonotypes shared with others were fewer than for healthy twins, especially with disease activity. The authors found no support for a single strong IBD-associated signal or clonotype. Heterogeneous immunosuppressive treatment regimens may have introduced variability into patient repertoires.

This CDR3 is built from 15 residues. The V gene's germline CDR1 is SGHTA and CDR2 FQGTGA. From its re-call of the 5' RACE reads, TCRdb lists each CDR3 protein once, without DNA. The table lists over 110,000 distinct CDR3 sequences. The receptor was isolated from a human donor with ulcerative colitis or Crohn's disease, or a healthy co-twin of an affected twin (not recorded which). This chain joins TRBV7-3 and TRBJ2-3; the D call from TCRdb, TRBD1, cannot be confirmed without DNA. The sample was blood. Here the CDR3 reads CASSSGQPSTDTQYF.